This TCR beta chain is drawn from a study of OX40 agonist ivuxolimab in advanced cancers. Study in general: Six ivuxolimab dose levels, 0.01 to 10 mg/kg, were given intravenously every 2 weeks. Study-level findings and limits: At doses 0.1 to 3.0 mg/kg, CD4+ and CD8+ clones expanded.

Patients who had autoimmune disease history or got systemic immunosuppression were left out. Clones were read by immunoSEQ multiplex PCR, and TCRdb kept only the in-frame ones, dropping some. This sample has about 54,000 clones, with around four fifths found just once. This CDR3 contains 18 residues. Note on this clone: Its target is unknown.

The rearrangement uses TRBV21-1 and TRBJ2-1; TRBD2 reflects the table's D call only, with no check against the DNA. TRBV21-1 is shown as a pseudogene. The receptor's source is an adult with an advanced solid tumor such as melanoma, head and neck, liver or kidney cancer. The specimen was CD4+ or CD8+ T cells sorted from blood, collected in a trial of the OX40 agonist ivuxolimab. The CDR3 loop is CASRLTSGRADLVHEQFF. In DNA, the CDR3 is TGTGCCAGCAGATTGACTAGCGGGAGGGCCGACTTAGTTCATGAGCAGTTCTTC.